Here is one T cell receptor (beta chain) with its context. The data derive from a study of blood T cell repertoires in COVID-19. Study background: Collection of acute and convalescent COVID-19 samples took place in the United States, Italy and Spain. Sample material is recorded as cDNA or gDNA derived from T cells, B-cell-depleted T cells, or PBMCs.

In Seattle, patients joined the study during active infection and were tracked longitudinally. The CDR3 loop spans 13 amino acids. The V end was cut by 5 bases, the J end by 2 bases, with 10 bases between. CDR1 MDHEN and CDR2 SYDVKM come from the germline V gene. The protocol was immunoSEQ multiplex PCR, while the TCRdb copy is restricted to in-frame clones and leaves out a portion. The sample lists 300,000 to 400,000 clones; around nine tenths were seen once. The sequence derives from a woman aged 70-85 years with COVID-19, enrolled during active disease. Sequencing was carried out using peripheral blood. V and J are TRBV28 and TRBJ2-7, with D tentatively TRBD1 (5 bases). CDR3 coding DNA: TGTGCCAGCAGTATGACAGTTCCCTACGAGCAGTACTTC. It yields the protein CASSMTVPYEQYF.